The present T cell receptor (beta chain) was sequenced within a study of T-cell reconstitution after alpha-beta-depleted transplantation in children (dated by TCRdb to 2016 to 2018). Context from the whole study: The study quantitatively tracked T-cell immune reconstitution after TCRalphabeta/CD19-depleted allogeneic hematopoietic cell transplantation in children using TCR repertoire profiling.

Receptor amplification or capture employed PCR. These reads were obtained on an Illumina HiSeq 2500. Molecular barcoding was employed in the preparation of TCR libraries, with unique molecular identifiers being used to normalize TCRbeta repertoire quantification. The raw public reads went through TCRdb reprocessing: fastp at Q25, MiXCR clone calling, in-frame beta chains kept. All rows with the same CDR3 protein become a single entry with the most common DNA and genes. This sample has 200,000 to 250,000 distinct CDR3 sequences in its table, and 12% of those were observed once. Of the sample, roughly 2.6% is held by the ten largest clones. From cysteine to phenylalanine, the CDR3 is 17 amino acids long. Just CDR3 DNA is preserved here, 51 bases in frame from base 1. CDR1 and CDR2 (SGHVS, FNYEAQ) derive from the germline V gene. Cut back by 4 bases and 0 bases, the V and J ends lie 16 bases apart. The sample holds many counts of this clonotype. This receptor's antigen is unknown. No base quality information exists; no much larger clone differs at one position.

The specimen was PBMCs from the stem cell graft donor, collected from the stem cell graft. This sequence was found in a human donor who donated a stem cell graft to a child with acute lymphoblastic leukemia. The receptor chain draws on TRBV7-6 and TRBJ1-3, and perhaps TRBD1 as D gene, on 5 matching bases. The sequence in DNA is TGTGCCAGCAGCTCCCTATGGGAAGGGGTCTCTGGAAACACCATATATTTT. Translated, it reads CASSSLWEGVSGNTIYF.